The T cell receptor (beta chain) described here comes from a study of cytomegalovirus exposure and HLA in healthy donors. Study in general: A data release that came early held some 79 million unique TCRs from HLA-typed donors. Across under 450 genotyped donors, just over 80% landed in the Caucasian-associated ancestry cluster.

In the PCR, 60 Vbeta and 13 Jbeta primers were used. Using immunoSEQ multiplex PCR, the repertoire was profiled, and TCRdb retains in-frame clones only, with some absent. This sample has fewer than 140,000 clones, with roughly four fifths found just once. The CDR3 is 11 residues long. In germline, CDR1 is MNHNS, CDR2 SASEGT. With 6 bases removed from V and 10 bases from J, the gap between germline ends came to 12 bases. The sequenced material came from PBMCs. The rearrangement uses TRBV6-1 and TRBJ1-2; D possibly corresponds to TRBD1 (5 bases). The receptor comes from a man in his sixties in good health and CMV-seronegative. The CDR3 DNA reads as TGTGCCAGCAGGAAACAGGAACTCTACACCTTC. It is translated as CASRKQELYTF.